The rows below give T cell receptor beta chains drawn from one sample of a study of T cells after yellow fever vaccination. TCRdb re-called the 5' RACE reads through MiXCR, storing one row per CDR3 protein. This sample yields 620,000 or so distinct CDR3 sequences, of which around 16% are seen a single time; about 18% belongs to the top ten. Specimen: PBMCs, collected 5 days after the first yellow fever vaccination. The receptor set was obtained from a man younger than 30 who received the YFV17D yellow fever vaccine. Both conserved end residues are part of each CDR3. The D gene is left open where the match is weak. Clone size is not always given. Where it is, it says once, few, many or a class for expanded clones.

few	TRBV12-3/TRBV12-4	TRBJ2-1	TRBD1	CASTHGDRDYNEQFF
few	TRBV18	TRBJ1-1	-	CASSPPGTMNTEAFF
few	TRBV12-3/TRBV12-4	TRBJ2-2	TRBD1	CASDRGDTGELFF
-	TRBV20-1	TRBJ2-3	-	CSARRSLADTQYF
-	TRBV12-3/TRBV12-4	TRBJ2-7	-	CASTMGGAVDEQYF
-	TRBV5-6	TRBJ2-5	-	CASSPASGGQETQYF
-	TRBV12-3/TRBV12-4	TRBJ2-2	TRBD2	CASSRTSGGLTGELFF
-	TRBV5-1	TRBJ2-2	-	CASSPGVADTGELFF
-	TRBV7-7	TRBJ2-5	TRBD1	CASSSAPGQAAETQYF
many	TRBV3-1	TRBJ1-3	-	CASSQNSGNTIYF
-	TRBV12-3/TRBV12-4	TRBJ2-3	TRBD2	CASISRLAGATDTQYF
-	TRBV13	TRBJ1-6	-	CASSWNRDYNSPLHF